These 27 T cell receptor beta chains were sequenced from one sample in a study of T cells expressing NK-cell markers. With the 5' RACE reads reprocessed, TCRdb shows one record per CDR3 protein and no DNA. The sample's table shows roughly 420,000 distinct CDR3 sequences. The sequenced sample was blood T cells: a sorted CD56 or NKG2C T cell subset, CD4+ or CD8+ T cells, or bulk PBMC T cells (not recorded which). The receptors originated from a woman between 18 and 75 years old in good health.

The gene calls are TRBV5-4 and TRBJ2-5; as DNA is missing, the TRBD1 call by TCRdb cannot be tested. CDR3 length: 13 amino acids. CDR1 is SGHNT, CDR2 YYREEE, per germline (reference sequence). The CDR3 loop reads CASSSDRVETQYF.

V and J are TRBV7-2 and TRBJ2-3; TCRdb's D gene call, TRBD1, goes unchecked for lack of DNA. CDR1 is SGHTA, CDR2 FQGNSA, per germline. The CDR3 consists of 16 residues. The CDR3 loop reads CASSLGPGGATDTQYF.

This rearrangement joins TRBV18 to TRBJ2-1; TCRdb picks TRBD2, but there is no DNA to check that call. The CDR3 loop spans 18 amino acids. The V gene's germline CDR1 is KGHSH and CDR2 LQKENI. The CDR3 spells CASSLSTPSGRGDNEQFF. Together with reference TRBV18 and TRBJ2-1, the CDR3 gives the full variable domain: NAGVMQNPRHLVRRRGQEARLRCSPMKGHSHVYWYRQLPEEGLKFMVYLQKENIIDESGMPKERFSAEFPKEGPSILRIQQVVRGDSAAYFCASSLSTPSGRGDNEQFFGPGTRLTVL.

The V and J genes are TRBV7-8 and TRBJ2-6. Germline CDR1 and CDR2: SGHVS and FQNEAQ. This CDR3 comprises 18 residues. CDR3: CASSLGVRKSSGANVLTF. The variable domain in full, completed from reference TRBV7-8 and TRBJ2-6, reads GAGVSQSPRYKVAKRGQDVALRCDPISGHVSLFWYQQALGQGPEFLTYFQNEAQLDKSGLPSDRFFAERPEGSVSTLKIQRTQQEDSAVYLCASSLGVRKSSGANVLTFGAGSRLTVL.

The chain links TRBV6-1 to TRBJ2-5; the D gene TCRdb calls, TRBD1, cannot be checked with no DNA. Germline-derived CDR1 and CDR2 are MNHNS and SASEGT. This CDR3 spans 13 amino acids. CDR3 sequence reads: CASQWAPGETQYF.

The chain couples TRBV7-8 to TRBJ1-5. The germline V gene encodes CDR1 SGHVS and CDR2 FQNEAQ. This CDR3 is built from 17 residues. The CDR3: CASSLRRVTYSNQPQHF.

The V and J genes are TRBV7-2 and TRBJ2-7; TCRdb calls TRBD2, which cannot be checked without DNA. The CDR3 has 15 amino acids. Germline CDR1 SGHTA, CDR2 FQGNSA. CDR3 residues: CASSLGASARYEQYF.

The chain uses TRBV9 and TRBJ2-5. CDR1 is SGDLS, CDR2 YYNGEE, per germline. The CDR3 has 14 residues. Here the CDR3 reads CASSVAIEVETQYF.

The CDR3 protein is CASSPALGTGSTEAFF. V usage is TRBV12-3 or TRBV12-4 and J usage is TRBJ1-1; checking the TCRdb D call of TRBD1 is not possible without DNA. This CDR3 has 16 amino acids.

The V and J genes are TRBV2 and TRBJ2-5; TCRdb's D call of TRBD2 is untestable without DNA. Germline CDR1 and CDR2: SNHLY and FYNNEI. The length of the CDR3 is 14 residues. The CDR3 sequence is CASIGALLPETQYF.

V is TRBV13 and J is TRBJ2-3; TCRdb's D call, TRBD1, is unchecked because there is no DNA. This CDR3 region has 16 residues. Per the germline V gene, CDR1 is PRHDT and CDR2 is FYEKMQ (reference sequence). CDR3 in amino acids: CASSLYRDAYLGSQYF.

V gene TRBV20-1 combines with J gene TRBJ2-7; TCRdb reports TRBD1, a call that lacks DNA to check it against. Germline CDR1 and CDR2: DFQATT and SNEGSKA (reference sequence). This CDR3 comprises 12 residues. The CDR3 region is CSARVPGVEQYF.

The J gene is TRBJ2-2, the V gene TRBV7-3; TCRdb proposes TRBD1, but this gene call is untestable without DNA. CDR3 length: 16 amino acids. Germline CDR1 reads SGHTA; CDR2 reads FQGTGA. This CDR3 is CASSPRDRPNTGELFF.

The chain employs TRBV12-3 or TRBV12-4 and TRBJ2-5; TCRdb outputs TRBD1, but without DNA this stays unchecked. The CDR3 is made up of 15 amino acids. The CDR3 loop is CASSLADRGLGTQYF.

The chain employs TRBV6-1 and TRBJ2-1; the TCRdb D gene call, TRBD1, has no DNA to confirm it. The CDR3 totals 13 residues. Germline CDR1 reads MNHNS; CDR2 reads SASEGT. CDR3 residues: CASTYRVRGEQFF.

The V and J genes are TRBV15 and TRBJ2-2; TCRdb reports TRBD2, a call that lacks DNA to check it against. The CDR3 runs to 14 residues. The V gene's germline CDR1 is LNHNV and CDR2 YYDKDF (reference sequence). CDR3 loop: CATSRDRRAGELFF.

The chain uses TRBV6-1 and TRBJ2-2; TCRdb returns TRBD1, unconfirmable since there is no DNA. The CDR3 loop spans 15 amino acids. Germline V CDR1 and CDR2: MNHNS, SASEGT. The CDR3 is CASSLSQGYTGELFF.

The genes are TRBV7-2 and TRBJ2-5. The V gene's germline CDR1 is SGHTA and CDR2 FQGNSA. This CDR3 is built from 14 residues. The CDR3 protein is CASSLNRDRETQYF. The full variable domain, with the rest looked up from reference TRBV7-2 and TRBJ2-5, is GAGVSQSPSNKVTEKGKDVELRCDPISGHTALYWYRQSLGQGLEFLIYFQGNSAPDKSGLPSDRFSAERTGGSVSTLTIQRTQQEDSAVYLCASSLNRDRETQYFGPGTRLLVL.

The chain has TRBV14 and TRBJ2-1; TCRdb indicates TRBD1, and absent DNA this call remains unverified. CDR1 and CDR2 from the germline V gene are SGHDN and FVKESK. This CDR3 has 17 amino acids. The CDR3 is CASSQVGSGRRYNEQFF.

The genes are TRBV20-1 and TRBJ2-1; checking the TCRdb D call of TRBD2 is not possible without DNA. Germline-derived CDR1 and CDR2 are DFQATT and SNEGSKA (reference sequence). This CDR3 region has 14 residues. The CDR3 spells CSARASGGANEQFF.

The V gene is TRBV7-2, the J gene TRBJ2-2; absent DNA, TCRdb's TRBD2 call cannot be checked. CDR1 and CDR2 (germline): SGHTA, FQGNSA. The CDR3 spans 16 residues. CDR3 in amino acids: CASSLASGSWAGELFF.

The chain uses TRBV15 and TRBJ1-6. Germline V gene lookup returns CDR1 LNHNV and CDR2 YYDKDF (reference sequence). CDR3 length: 14 residues. The CDR3 loop is CATSRDPVNSPLHF.

This chain joins TRBV3-1 and TRBJ1-3. From germline, CDR1 is LGHDT and CDR2 YNNKEL (reference sequence). The CDR3 covers 15 residues. Here the CDR3 reads CASSRRATAGNTIYF.

The rearrangement uses TRBV11-2 and TRBJ2-1; the D gene TCRdb calls, TRBD2, cannot be checked with no DNA. Germline V gene data show CDR1 as SGHAT and CDR2 as FQNNGV. This CDR3 is built from 18 residues. The CDR3 protein is CASSFGGSGRRRYNEQFF. The full variable domain, completed using reference TRBV11-2 and TRBJ2-1, is EAGVAQSPRYKIIEKRQSVAFWCNPISGHATLYWYQQILGQGPKLLIQFQNNGVVDDSQLPKDRFSAERLKGVDSTLKIQPAKLEDSAVYLCASSFGGSGRRRYNEQFFGPGTRLTVL.

The chain uses TRBV7-2 and TRBJ2-5; as DNA is missing, the TRBD2 call by TCRdb cannot be tested. Looked up from germline, CDR1 is SGHTA and CDR2 is FQGNSA. This CDR3 region has 14 residues. The CDR3: CASSLRLRAETQYF.

This chain uses TRBV30 with TRBJ2-1; TCRdb outputs TRBD1, but without DNA this stays unchecked. CDR1 and CDR2 from the germline V gene are GTSNPN and SVGIG (reference sequence). CDR3 length: 13 amino acids. CDR3 protein: CAWDRGIYNEQFF. The variable domain in full, completed from reference TRBV30 and TRBJ2-1, reads SQTIHQWPATLVQPVGSPLSLECTVEGTSNPNLYWYRQAAGRGLQLLFYSVGIGQISSEVPQNLSASRPQDRQFILSSKKLLLSDSGFYLCAWDRGIYNEQFFGPGTRLTVL.

This chain joins TRBV4-3 and TRBJ2-1. Germline V CDR1 and CDR2: LGHNA, YSLEER. This CDR3 has 16 amino acids. The CDR3 here is CASSQVLGGSFNEQFF.